The 6 T cell receptor beta chains in this list originate from one sample, sequenced in a study of T-cell reconstitution after alpha-beta-depleted transplantation in children. Molecular barcoding with unique molecular identifiers was used for the TCRbeta library. TCRdb itself ran the PCR reads through MiXCR, one entry per CDR3 protein. The sample carries about 500,000 distinct CDR3 sequences, 30% to 35% recorded once. The starting material was PBMCs from the stem cell graft donor, obtained from the stem cell graft. The receptors originated from a human donor who donated a stem cell graft to a child with aplastic anemia.

This chain links TRBV3-1 with TRBJ1-2; no clear D gene. CDR1 and CDR2 from the germline V gene are LGHDT and YNNKEL (reference sequence). The CDR3 spans 14 residues. V shed 4 bases and J shed 2 bases, with 11 bases lying between them. The chain's CDR3 is CASSPGPTNYGYTF. CDR3 bases: TGTGCCAGCAGCCCCGGACCCACAAACTATGGCTACACCTTC.

This clonotype has more than one count but fewer than ten. CDR3 nucleotide sequence: TGTGCCAGCAGCTCCCGGGAGACCGAATTCTATGGCTACACCTTC. Translating it yields CASSSRETEFYGYTF. J is TRBJ1-2 and V is TRBV5-6; D unresolved. This CDR3 region has 15 residues. Germline CDR1 is SGHDT and CDR2 is YYEEEE. Trimming removed 3 bases at V and 4 bases at J, with 16 bases between.

The rearrangement uses TRBV29-1 and TRBJ1-2, with D hard to call. The CDR3 is made up of 15 amino acids. Germline-derived CDR1 and CDR2 are SQVTM and ANQGSEA. V was trimmed by 0 bases and J by 8 bases, leaving 19 bases between them. The CDR3: CSVEDQFRPGLGYTF. CDR3 bases: TGCAGCGTTGAAGATCAGTTTCGGCCCGGCCTCGGCTACACCTTC.

This clonotype showed up just a few times. The gene calls are TRBV6-1 and TRBJ2-1, with D hard to call. Deletions cut 8 bases from V and 0 bases from J, with 17 bases between. This CDR3 region has 16 residues. Germline V lookup: CDR1 MNHNS, CDR2 SASEGT. This CDR3 reads CASGTTAVSSYNEQFF. CDR3 in DNA: TGTGCCAGCGGAACGACGGCGGTAAGCTCCTACAATGAGCAGTTCTTC.

This clonotype was counted only a few times. The chain links TRBV20-1 to TRBJ2-1, with TRBD2 as a possible D gene (6 bases). The germline gives CDR1 DFQATT, CDR2 SNEGSKA (reference sequence). This CDR3 has 10 residues. V lost 6 bases to trimming and J lost 8 bases, with 8 bases between them. The CDR3 nucleotides are TGCAGTGCGTGCGGGGATGAGCAGTTCTTC. Translation gives CSACGDEQFF.

This clonotype was seen a handful of times. The chain joins TRBV11-2 to TRBJ2-5; TRBD2 aligns across 8 bases. Looked up from germline, CDR1 is SGHAT and CDR2 is FQNNGV. Trimming cost V 2 bases and J 5 bases; bases outside gene matches: 16. The CDR3 is 18 amino acids. The chain's CDR3 is CASSLLRIAGPRGETQYF. The DNA for the CDR3 is TGTGCCAGCAGCTTACTAAGGATAGCGGGACCCCGGGGGGAGACCCAGTACTTC.